The subject of this entry is one T cell receptor (beta chain). Its antigen is still unknown. The data stem from a study of cytomegalovirus exposure and HLA in healthy donors. The CDR3 contains 14 residues. Germline CDR1 reads SGHRS; CDR2 reads YFSETQ. J was trimmed by 7 bases and V by 0 bases; bases with no gene match: 6. The PCR was carried out with 60 Vbeta primers and 13 Jbeta primers. Sequencing used immunoSEQ multiplex PCR; TCRdb keeps in-frame clones, though not all of them. This sample has 120,000 or so clones, with 76% found just once. Overall study results and limits: In vitro, three CMV-associated chains proved specific for CMV antigens. Among TCR sequences, most were rare, though some public TCRs appeared in many donors.

The J gene is TRBJ2-7, the V gene TRBV5-1; 8 bases are shared with TRBD1. Sequences were obtained from PBMCs. The sequence came from a man aged 25-40 years in good health and CMV-seropositive. The CDR3 DNA reads TGCGCCAGCAGCTTGGACAGGGGGGCCCGGGAGCAGTACTTC. It translates to CASSLDRGAREQYF.